Listed below are T cell receptor beta chains from one sample, sequenced in a study of cytomegalovirus exposure and HLA in healthy donors. This table comes from immunoSEQ multiplex PCR, and its TCRdb copy is limited to in-frame clones, with some not included. This sample yields about 160,000 clones, of which 88% are seen a single time; almost 3% belongs to the top ten. The sequenced sample consisted of PBMCs. The receptors derive from a man younger than 35 in good health and CMV-seronegative. Both conserved end residues are part of each CDR3. Each record gives: V gene, J gene, clone size, D gene, CDR3 protein, CDR3 DNA. D genes are given only for firm matches. Where a row states a size, it is once, few, many or the class of an expanded clone; other rows omit it.

>TRBV29-1|TRBJ2-5|once|NA
CSVVGLLQETQYF
TGCAGCGTTGTCGGTCTGTTACAAGAGACCCAGTACTTC
>TRBV18|TRBJ2-4|NA|TRBD1
CASSLGTGRNIQYF
TGTGCCAGCTCACTGGGGACAGGGAGAAACATTCAGTACTTC
>TRBV15|TRBJ2-7|NA|NA
CATSPGLEFEQYF
TGTGCCACCAGTCCGGGACTGGAGTTTGAGCAGTACTTC
>TRBV5-4|TRBJ1-4|NA|TRBD1
CASSLNRGLNEKLFF
TGTGCCAGCAGCTTAAACAGGGGGCTTAATGAAAAACTGTTTTTT
>TRBV6-5|TRBJ1-1|NA|NA
CASSYFKGVSTEAFF
TGTGCCAGCAGTTACTTCAAGGGGGTGAGCACTGAAGCTTTCTTT
>TRBV5-8|TRBJ2-7|NA|TRBD1
CASSLEQGESYEQYF
TGTGCCAGCAGCTTGGAGCAGGGGGAATCCTACGAGCAGTACTTC
>TRBV30|TRBJ1-5|NA|NA
CAWSPVPDQPQHF
TGTGCCTGGAGTCCCGTACCAGATCAGCCCCAGCATTTT
>TRBV13|TRBJ2-1|once|NA
CASSPRGSGMNEQFF
TGTGCCAGCAGCCCAAGGGGGTCGGGTATGAATGAGCAGTTCTTC
>TRBV11-3|TRBJ2-1|NA|TRBD1
CASSLGQGAYNEQFF
TGTGCCAGCAGCTTAGGACAGGGGGCCTACAATGAGCAGTTCTTC
>TRBV7-2|TRBJ2-1|NA|NA
CASSLGYLGNNEQFF
TGTGCCAGCAGCTTAGGGTATCTGGGCAACAATGAGCAGTTCTTC
>TRBV7-2|TRBJ2-7|NA|NA
CASSLKQSNEQYF
TGTGCCAGCAGCTTAAAACAGAGTAACGAGCAGTACTTC
>TRBV28|TRBJ1-1|NA|NA
CASSSGFRTEAFF
TGTGCCAGCAGTTCAGGGTTCAGAACTGAAGCTTTCTTT
>TRBV10-3|TRBJ1-2|NA|NA
CAISLGVGIDGYTF
TGTGCCATCAGCCTCGGAGTGGGTATAGATGGCTACACCTTC
>TRBV7-9|TRBJ2-3|NA|NA
CASSLGTRSTDTQYF
TGTGCCAGCAGCTTGGGCACCCGCTCCACAGATACGCAGTATTTT
>TRBV5-1|TRBJ1-4|NA|TRBD1
CASSRGQGKEKLFF
TGCGCCAGCAGCAGGGGACAGGGGAAGGAAAAACTGTTTTTT
>TRBV5-4|TRBJ1-1|NA|TRBD1
CASSPTGQGADITEAFF
TGTGCCAGCAGTCCTACTGGACAGGGGGCTGATATTACTGAAGCTTTCTTT
>TRBV6-1|TRBJ2-3|once|NA
CASRPLAGAEDTQYF
TGTGCCAGCAGACCCCTAGCCGGAGCCGAAGATACGCAGTATTTT
>TRBV19|TRBJ1-4|NA|TRBD1
CASRTGTGSRNEKLFF
TGTGCCAGTAGAACCGGGACAGGGAGTCGAAATGAAAAACTGTTTTTT
>TRBV11-2|TRBJ1-4|NA|NA
CASSLGHISTNEKLFF
TGTGCCAGCAGCTTAGGACACATTTCAACTAATGAAAAACTGTTTTTT
>TRBV6-1|TRBJ2-5|NA|TRBD1
CASSERGRMETQYF
TGTGCCAGCAGTGAAAGGGGGCGCATGGAGACCCAGTACTTC
>TRBV7-6|TRBJ2-2|NA|TRBD2
CASSSLSGGGPGELFF
TGTGCCAGCAGCTCCCTAAGCGGGGGAGGCCCCGGGGAGCTGTTTTTT
>TRBV11-2|TRBJ2-5|few|NA
CASSLTTDQETQYF
TGTGCCAGCAGCTTGACGACAGACCAAGAGACCCAGTACTTC
>TRBV7-8|TRBJ2-6|NA|NA
CASSLNRAGANVLTF
TGTGCCAGCAGCTTAAACAGGGCTGGGGCCAACGTCCTGACTTTC
>TRBV11-2|TRBJ2-1|NA|NA
CASDQLKASRGGHNEQFF
TGTGCCAGCGACCAACTAAAAGCTAGCCGAGGAGGGCACAATGAGCAGTTCTTC
>TRBV4-1|TRBJ2-2|NA|NA
CASSRDSSLLYTGELFF
TGCGCCAGCAGCCGGGACTCTTCTTTGCTGTACACCGGGGAGCTGTTTTTT
>TRBV29-1|TRBJ1-1|NA|TRBD1
CSVGTGVTEAFF
TGCAGCGTTGGGACAGGGGTCACTGAAGCTTTCTTT
>TRBV11-2|TRBJ1-1|NA|NA
CASSWGRGNTEAFF
TGTGCCAGCAGCTGGGGCAGGGGGAACACTGAAGCTTTCTTT
>TRBV6-6|TRBJ1-2|NA|NA
CATRTEGGGYTF
TGTGCCACCAGGACGGAGGGAGGTGGCTACACCTTC
>TRBV27|TRBJ1-1|few|NA
CASSTFDEYTEAFF
TGTGCCAGCAGTACCTTTGATGAGTACACTGAAGCTTTCTTT
>TRBV4-2|TRBJ2-7|once|NA
CASSQSPPGNPPYEQYF
TGTGCCAGCAGCCAATCCCCCCCGGGGAACCCCCCCTACGAGCAGTACTTC
>TRBV19|TRBJ1-2|NA|NA
CASSQGWNYGYTF
TGTGCCAGTAGTCAGGGATGGAACTATGGCTACACCTTC
>TRBV5-4|TRBJ1-1|once|NA
CASSPDFGEAFF
TGTGCCAGCAGCCCGGACTTTGGTGAAGCTTTCTTT
>TRBV6-1|TRBJ1-5|NA|NA
CASNAVTKTPQHF
TGTGCCAGCAACGCGGTCACCAAGACGCCCCAGCATTTT
>TRBV6-1|TRBJ1-2|NA|NA
CASSELGSYGYTF
TGTGCCAGCAGTGAACTGGGCAGCTATGGCTACACCTTC
>TRBV10-3|TRBJ2-1|NA|NA
CAISDISGTPYNEQFF
TGTGCCATCAGTGATATTAGCGGTACCCCGTACAATGAGCAGTTCTTC
>TRBV14|TRBJ1-1|NA|NA
CASSQDLDFPRGEAFF
TGTGCCAGCAGCCAAGATCTTGATTTCCCCAGAGGTGAAGCTTTCTTT
>TRBV6-1|TRBJ2-7|NA|NA
CASLAATYEQYF
TGTGCAAGCCTAGCTGCGACCTACGAGCAGTACTTC
>TRBV30|TRBJ1-6|NA|TRBD1
CAYKGQGNSPLHF
TGTGCCTATAAGGGACAGGGAAATTCACCCCTCCACTTT
>TRBV5-5|TRBJ1-1|NA|NA
CASSPNGHLNTEAFF
TGTGCCAGCAGCCCCAATGGGCATTTGAACACTGAAGCTTTCTTT
>TRBV25-1|TRBJ2-2|NA|NA
CASSVQGSWGTGELFF
TGTGCCAGCAGTGTCCAGGGGAGTTGGGGCACCGGGGAGCTGTTTTTT
>TRBV27|TRBJ2-2|NA|NA
CASRRHRETNTGELFF
TGTGCCAGCAGGCGCCACAGGGAAACGAACACCGGGGAGCTGTTTTTT
>TRBV11-3|TRBJ2-1|NA|NA
CASSKVQNNEQFF
TGTGCCAGCAGTAAAGTACAGAACAATGAGCAGTTCTTC
>TRBV27|TRBJ2-5|NA|NA
CASSFSGAGTQYF
TGTGCCAGCAGTTTCTCTGGGGCTGGGACCCAGTACTTC
>TRBV6-5|TRBJ1-4|NA|NA
CASSYRGRGGEKLFF
TGTGCCAGCAGTTACCGGGGCAGGGGTGGTGAAAAACTGTTTTTT
>TRBV4-3|TRBJ2-7|NA|TRBD2
CASSQDPPPGLAGREQYF
TGCGCCAGCAGCCAAGACCCACCTCCCGGACTAGCGGGGAGGGAGCAGTACTTC
>TRBV6-6|TRBJ1-1|NA|NA
CASSLELNTEAFF
TGTGCCAGCAGTTTAGAGCTGAACACTGAAGCTTTCTTT
>TRBV5-1|TRBJ2-3|NA|NA
CASRATGTSTDTQYF
TGCGCCAGCAGGGCAACGGGGACTAGCACAGATACGCAGTATTTT
>TRBV4-2|TRBJ1-1|NA|TRBD1
CASSQTQLLWTGRAFF
TGTGCCAGCAGCCAAACCCAATTATTATGGACAGGGCGGGCTTTCTTT
>TRBV10-2|TRBJ1-4|NA|TRBD1
CASRNPGQGAEKLFF
TGCGCCAGCAGAAACCCGGGACAGGGGGCAGAAAAACTGTTTTTT
>TRBV13|TRBJ2-5|NA|NA
CASSSIRGGAQETQYF
TGTGCCAGCAGCTCTATTAGAGGGGGGGCCCAAGAGACCCAGTACTTC
>TRBV5-1|TRBJ2-7|NA|TRBD2
CASSLSGGSYEQYF
TGCGCCAGCAGCTTGAGCGGCGGGAGTTACGAGCAGTACTTC
>TRBV7-9|TRBJ2-7|NA|NA
CASSRDTSYEQYF
TGTGCCAGCAGCCGGGACACTTCCTACGAGCAGTACTTC
>TRBV4-3|TRBJ2-2|once|TRBD2
CASSQASTAFGLAGANTGELFF
TGCGCCAGCAGCCAAGCCTCCACTGCCTTCGGACTAGCGGGCGCGAACACCGGGGAGCTGTTTTTT